A single sample is the source of the 27 T cell receptor beta chains below, sequenced in a study of blood T cell repertoires in COVID-19. Sequencing was performed with immunoSEQ multiplex PCR; in TCRdb, only in-frame clones are kept and a portion is missing. The sample includes roughly 26,000 clones, roughly 90% of them seen just once. Sequenced sample: peripheral blood. The receptors were gathered from a human donor in a cohort sampled during active COVID-19.

The gene calls are TRBV6-5 and TRBJ1-5; no clear D gene. In germline, CDR1 is MNHEY, CDR2 SVGAGI. Trimming pared 0 bases from V and 1 base from J, leaving 10 bases between. This CDR3 is 16 amino acids long. The CDR3 DNA sequence: TGTGCCAGCAGTTACTCTCGGGGAGGGAGCAATCAGCCCCAGCATTTT. Its translation: CASSYSRGGSNQPQHF.

This chain connects TRBV3-1 (or the pseudogene TRBV3-2) to TRBJ2-7, with 7 bases identical to TRBD1. V gave up 6 bases and J gave up 4 bases; unmatched junction bases: 6. Germline assignment: CDR1 LGHDT and CDR2 YNNKEL (reference sequence). This CDR3 has 13 residues. The CDR3 bases are TGTGCCAGCAGTAGGGGGACAGTATACGAGCAGTACTTC. Protein: CASSRGTVYEQYF.

The chain employs TRBV2 and TRBJ1-2; D unresolved. The CDR3 length is 14 residues. Trimming took off 2 bases at V and 4 bases at J, with 11 bases between the two ends. Germline V lookup: CDR1 SNHLY, CDR2 FYNNEI. The CDR3 protein is CASSETGYGYGYTF. CDR3 nucleotide sequence: TGTGCCAGCAGTGAAACGGGGTACGGCTATGGCTACACCTTC.

The CDR3 loop is CASSLAPRVWAFSGELFF. The DNA for the CDR3 is TGTGCCAGCAGCTTAGCTCCTCGAGTCTGGGCGTTTTCCGGGGAGCTGTTTTTT. The chain recombines TRBV11-2 with TRBJ2-2; D remains unclear. Per germline, CDR1 SGHAT and CDR2 FQNNGV. Trimming cost V 1 base and J 6 bases, with 21 bases left between them. The CDR3 is 18 residues long.

The chain joins TRBV7-2 to TRBJ2-3; 16 bases are a match to TRBD2. The CDR3 length is 16 residues. V trimming: 5 bases; J trimming: 6 bases; junction bases outside the gene matches: 5. The germline gives CDR1 SGHTA, CDR2 FQGNSA. CDR3 nucleotide sequence: TGTGCCAGCAGCCCCGGGACTAGCGGGGGGGCTGATACGCAGTATTTT. Its protein is CASSPGTSGGADTQYF.

The gene calls are TRBV6-5 and TRBJ1-4, with D possibly being TRBD1 (6 bases). The CDR3 covers 15 residues. Looked up from germline, CDR1 is MNHEY and CDR2 is SVGAGI. V was cut by 6 bases and J by 7 bases, with 18 bases left in between. CDR3 protein: CASSWGRGRREKLFF. CDR3 nucleotides: TGTGCCAGCAGCTGGGGGCGGGGGCGCCGTGAAAAACTGTTTTTT.

CDR3 bases: TGTGCCAGCGCAACCCCAGGGGGCGCGGAGCGATCACCCCTCCACTTT. Translation: CASATPGGAERSPLHF. The rearrangement links TRBV19 to TRBJ1-6, with TRBD1 matching over 8 bases. V shed 9 bases, J shed 10 bases, and the junction held 17 bases outside the gene matches. From germline, CDR1 is LNHDA and CDR2 SQIVND (reference sequence). This CDR3 spans 16 amino acids.

The chain couples TRBV7-2 to TRBJ2-7, with 7 bases matching TRBD1. The CDR3 sequence is 15 residues long. With V trimmed by 1 base and J by 7 bases, 10 bases remained unmatched. In germline, CDR1 is SGHTA, CDR2 FQGNSA. CDR3 amino acids: CASSLVGGTPGEQYF. CDR3 sequence (DNA): TGTGCCAGCAGCTTAGTAGGGGGCACCCCCGGGGAGCAGTACTTC. Looking up the rest from reference TRBV7-2 and TRBJ2-7 gives the full variable domain: GAGVSQSPSNKVTEKGKDVELRCDPISGHTALYWYRQSLGQGLEFLIYFQGNSAPDKSGLPSDRFSAERTGGSVSTLTIQRTQQEDSAVYLCASSLVGGTPGEQYFGPGTRLTVT.

CDR3 bases: TGTGCCACCAGTGATTCAACCCTACGGTCGGACAGCGAGCAGTTCTTC. This translates into CATSDSTLRSDSEQFF. The V and J genes are TRBV24-1 and TRBJ2-1; maybe TRBD1 (6 bases). Per germline, CDR1 KGHDR and CDR2 SFDVKD. V shed 2 bases and J shed 10 bases, with 20 bases lying between them. This CDR3 has 16 amino acids.

The rearrangement joins TRBV6-2 or TRBV6-3 to TRBJ2-7, with TRBD2 matching 8 bases. V trimming: 2 bases; J trimming: 2 bases; junction bases outside the gene matches: 5. The length of the CDR3 is 15 residues. The germline CDR1 and CDR2 sequences are MNHEY and SVGEGT. The CDR3 protein is CASSYNKRGTYEQYV. CDR3 bases: TGTGCCAGCAGTTACAACAAGCGGGGGACCTACGAGCAGTACGTC.

This clone was observed once. The chain employs TRBV5-6 and TRBJ2-4; D not resolved. The CDR3 loop spans 15 amino acids. CDR1 and CDR2 (germline): SGHDT, YYEEEE. Trimming removed 4 bases at V and 0 bases at J, with 11 bases between. In DNA, the CDR3 is TGTGCCAGCAGCCTCTGGAGTGTAGCCAAAAACATTCAGTACTTC. Its translation is CASSLWSVAKNIQYF.

This chain links TRBV18 with TRBJ1-4; a weak D match, TRBD1 (5 bases). The germline V and J ends were trimmed by 3 bases and 7 bases, with 21 bases remaining between them. The germline gives CDR1 KGHSH, CDR2 LQKENI. The CDR3 covers 17 residues. CDR3 sequence: CASSPTSGGGGAEKLFF. CDR3 DNA: TGTGCCAGCTCACCGACCTCTGGAGGAGGCGGGGCTGAAAAACTGTTTTTT.

This clone was detected once. V gene TRBV11-2 combines with J gene TRBJ2-1; tentative D call: TRBD2 (5 bases). Trimming stripped 1 base from V and 7 bases from J, with 11 bases between. Germline V gene lookup returns CDR1 SGHAT and CDR2 FQNNGV. The CDR3 is 14 residues long. The CDR3 is CASSLAAGRNEQFF. DNA of the CDR3: TGTGCCAGCAGCTTAGCGGCGGGCCGGAATGAGCAGTTCTTC.

This sequence joins TRBV28 and TRBJ1-1, with 8 bases aligning to TRBD1. The CDR3 spans 16 residues. CDR1 is MDHEN, CDR2 SYDVKM, per germline. The V and J ends lost 5 bases and 5 bases, in that order; junction bases with no gene match: 13. The CDR3 protein is CASSPTGAYEKTEAFF. CDR3 DNA: TGTGCCAGCAGTCCGACAGGGGCCTACGAAAAAACTGAAGCTTTCTTT. The variable domain in full, with the rest retrieved from reference TRBV28 and TRBJ1-1, is DVKVTQSSRYLVKRTGEKVFLECVQDMDHENMFWYRQDPGLGLRLIYFSYDVKMKEKGDIPEGYSVSREKKERFSLILESASTNQTSMYLCASSPTGAYEKTEAFFGQGTRLTVV.

V and J are TRBV2 and TRBJ1-3; 11 nucleotides match TRBD1. From germline, CDR1 is SNHLY and CDR2 FYNNEI. Losses at the gene ends were 5 bases for V and 3 bases for J; bases not matched to a gene: 6. The CDR3 loop spans 16 amino acids. Here the CDR3 reads CASSPGQGAGGNTIYF. The CDR3 region has the DNA TGTGCCAGCAGTCCCGGACAGGGGGCCGGTGGAAACACCATATATTTT.

V usage is TRBV6-5 and J usage is TRBJ2-1; a weak D match, TRBD2 (6 bases). This CDR3 region has 15 residues. Germline CDR1 MNHEY, CDR2 SVGAGI. Between the trimmed V and J ends, which lost 2 bases and 0 bases, there was a span of 8 bases. CDR3 in amino acids: CASSYVGSSYNEQFF. CDR3 bases: TGTGCCAGCAGTTACGTCGGGAGCTCCTACAATGAGCAGTTCTTC.

The chain is built from TRBV5-6 and TRBJ1-2, with D unresolved. The V end lost 0 bases, the J end lost 3 bases, and 6 bases lay between the germline ends. This CDR3 spans 13 amino acids. The germline gives CDR1 SGHDT, CDR2 YYEEEE. The CDR3 sequence is CASSLDTDYGYTF. As DNA, the CDR3 is TGTGCCAGCAGCTTGGATACAGACTATGGCTACACCTTC.

V gene TRBV9 combines with J gene TRBJ1-3, with D perhaps matching TRBD1 (5 bases). CDR3 size: 13 residues. Germline V gene sequence: CDR1 SGDLS, CDR2 YYNGEE. V lost 3 bases, J lost 8 bases, and 12 bases lay in between. This CDR3 is CASSGTAGDTIYF. The CDR3 DNA reads as TGTGCCAGCAGCGGAACCGCGGGGGACACCATATATTTT.

The rearrangement uses TRBV6-5 and TRBJ1-2; 7 bases line up with TRBD1. The CDR3 totals 14 residues. V was pared by 9 bases and J by 4 bases, with 11 bases of the junction left unmatched. Germline V gene sequence: CDR1 MNHEY, CDR2 SVGAGI. The CDR3 sequence: CARPEPQGSYGYTF. The CDR3 nucleotides read TGTGCCAGGCCCGAGCCACAGGGGAGCTATGGCTACACCTTC.

The chain joins TRBV3-1 (or the pseudogene TRBV3-2) to TRBJ1-1, with D unclear. Germline CDR1 is LGHDT and CDR2 is YNNKEL (reference sequence). This CDR3 comprises 16 residues. V lost 4 bases and J lost 1, with 16 bases in between. In DNA, the CDR3 is TGTGCCAGCAGCCCCCCCTCCCGGAGGACGAACACTGAAGCTTTCTTT. Translated, it gives CASSPPSRRTNTEAFF.

This chain joins TRBV7-9 and TRBJ1-2, with no clear D. Trimming removed 1 base from V and 0 bases from J, with 15 bases in between. The CDR3 is 17 residues long. In germline, CDR1 is SEHNR, CDR2 FQNEAQ (reference sequence). The DNA for the CDR3 is TGTGCCAGCAGCTTAGGTGGGCGTACAGAAACTAACTATGGCTACACCTTC. It encodes CASSLGGRTETNYGYTF.

The rearrangement uses TRBV2 and TRBJ1-4; D ambiguous. The CDR3 has 12 amino acids. Trimming shortened V by 6 bases and J by 8 bases, and 10 bases separated the two germline ends. From germline, CDR1 is SNHLY and CDR2 FYNNEI. CDR3 region: CASRVTGEKLFF. The CDR3, as DNA: TGTGCCAGCAGGGTCACCGGGGAAAAACTGTTTTTT.

The sample holds a few counts of this clone. The rearrangement uses TRBV11-2 and TRBJ2-7; possible D gene TRBD2, 6 bases. This CDR3 has 17 amino acids. Germline CDR1 and CDR2: SGHAT and FQNNGV. Deletions cut 0 bases from V and 0 bases from J, with 15 bases between. The chain's CDR3 is CASSLDSGDRSSYEQYF. The CDR3 DNA follows: TGTGCCAGCAGCTTAGATTCGGGGGACCGCAGCTCCTACGAGCAGTACTTC.

This clone has a single count. The junction differs from germline at one of its ends, possibly a read error. The gene calls are TRBV6-6 and TRBJ1-1; D is uncertain. This CDR3 is built from 8 residues. Germline CDR1 is MNHNY and CDR2 is SVGAGI (reference sequence). DNA of the CDR3: TGTGCCAGCAGCCACTCTTATTTT. Encoded protein: CASSHSYF.

This clone was recorded once. V and J are TRBV2 and TRBJ2-1; 7 positions match TRBD2. CDR1 and CDR2 from the germline V gene are SNHLY and FYNNEI. The CDR3 contains 16 residues. With V trimmed by 1 base and J by 2 bases, 5 bases remained unmatched. The CDR3: CASSEVSGRTYNEQFF. The CDR3 DNA sequence: TGTGCCAGCAGTGAAGTTAGCGGGCGCACCTACAATGAGCAGTTCTTC.

The chain uses TRBV18 and TRBJ2-1, with a weak D call TRBD2 (6 bases). The germline V gene encodes CDR1 KGHSH and CDR2 LQKENI. The V end was cut by 6 bases, the J end by 4 bases, with 22 bases between. The CDR3 consists of 17 residues. The CDR3: CASSRAEWLARYNEQFF. CDR3 in DNA: TGTGCCAGCTCCCGAGCAGAGTGGCTAGCGCGATACAATGAGCAGTTCTTC.

This clone has just one count. The CDR3, as DNA: TGCGCCAGCAGCCCGGACAGGGCTCAGCCCCAGCATTTT. Protein product: CASSPDRAQPQHF. V is TRBV4-1 and J is TRBJ1-5; 8 nucleotides agree with TRBD1. Germline loops: CDR1 MGHRA, CDR2 YSYEKL. V lost 4 bases to trimming and J lost 6 bases; unmatched junction nucleotides: 2. This CDR3 region has 13 residues.